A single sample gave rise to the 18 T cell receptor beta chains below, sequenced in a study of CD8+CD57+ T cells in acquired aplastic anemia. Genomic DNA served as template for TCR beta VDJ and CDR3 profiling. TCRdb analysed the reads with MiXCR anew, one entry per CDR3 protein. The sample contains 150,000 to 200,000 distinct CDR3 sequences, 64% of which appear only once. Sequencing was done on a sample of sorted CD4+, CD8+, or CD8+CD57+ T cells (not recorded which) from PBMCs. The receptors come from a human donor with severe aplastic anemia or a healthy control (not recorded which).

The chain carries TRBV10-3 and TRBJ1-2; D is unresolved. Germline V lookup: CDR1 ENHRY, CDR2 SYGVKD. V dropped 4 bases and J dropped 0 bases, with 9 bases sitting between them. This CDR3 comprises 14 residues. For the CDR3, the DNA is TGTGCCATCAGTGGTACGGTAGCTAACTATGGCTACACCTTC. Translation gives CAISGTVANYGYTF.

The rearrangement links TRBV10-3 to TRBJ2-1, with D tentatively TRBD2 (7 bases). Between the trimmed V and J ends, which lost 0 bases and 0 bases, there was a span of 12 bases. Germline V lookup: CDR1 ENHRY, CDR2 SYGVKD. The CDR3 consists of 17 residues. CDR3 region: CAISESGAGVSYNEQFF. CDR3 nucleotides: TGTGCCATCAGTGAGTCGGGGGCGGGAGTCTCCTACAATGAGCAGTTCTTC.

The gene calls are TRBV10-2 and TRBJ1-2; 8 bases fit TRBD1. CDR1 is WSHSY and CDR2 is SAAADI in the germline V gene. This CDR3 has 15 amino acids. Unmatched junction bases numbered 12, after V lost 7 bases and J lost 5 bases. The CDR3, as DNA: TGCGCCAGCAAAACGACAGGGGAATTTGGATATGGCTACACCTTC. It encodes CASKTTGEFGYGYTF.

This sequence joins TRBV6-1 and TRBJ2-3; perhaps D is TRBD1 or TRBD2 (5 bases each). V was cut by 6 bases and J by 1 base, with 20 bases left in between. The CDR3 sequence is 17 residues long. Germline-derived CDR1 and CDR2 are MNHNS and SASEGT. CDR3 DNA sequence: TGTGCCAGCAGCTATGACAGTGCGGGTTACCGCACAGATACGCAGTATTTT. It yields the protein CASSYDSAGYRTDTQYF.

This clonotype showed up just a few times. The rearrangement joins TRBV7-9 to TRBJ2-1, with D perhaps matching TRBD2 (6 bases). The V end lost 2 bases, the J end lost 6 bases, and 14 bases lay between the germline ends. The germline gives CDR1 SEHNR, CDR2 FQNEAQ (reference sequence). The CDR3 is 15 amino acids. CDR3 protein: CASSLSPRGINEQFF. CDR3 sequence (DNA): TGTGCCAGCAGCTTATCTCCGCGGGGCATCAATGAGCAGTTCTTC.

The CDR3 nucleotides are TGTGCCAGCGTCCGGCGGTCTAATGAAAAACTGTTTTTT. Translating it yields CASVRRSNEKLFF. The genes are TRBV2 and TRBJ1-4; D ambiguous. V was clipped by 8 bases and J by 3 bases, with 10 bases between them. CDR1 and CDR2 (germline): SNHLY, FYNNEI. CDR3 length: 13 residues.

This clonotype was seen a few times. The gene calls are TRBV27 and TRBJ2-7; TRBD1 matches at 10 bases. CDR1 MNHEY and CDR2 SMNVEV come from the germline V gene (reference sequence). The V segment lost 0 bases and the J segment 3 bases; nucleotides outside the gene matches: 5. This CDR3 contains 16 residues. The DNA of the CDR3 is TGTGCCAGCAGTTTATCCCCCGGGACAGGGGACTACGAGCAGTACTTC. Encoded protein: CASSLSPGTGDYEQYF.

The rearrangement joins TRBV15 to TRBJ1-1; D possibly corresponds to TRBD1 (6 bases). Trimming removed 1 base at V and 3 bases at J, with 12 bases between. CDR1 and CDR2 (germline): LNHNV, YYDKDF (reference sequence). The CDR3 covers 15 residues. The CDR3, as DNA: TGTGCCACCAGCAGAGGTAACAGGGATGACACTGAAGCTTTCTTT. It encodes CATSRGNRDDTEAFF. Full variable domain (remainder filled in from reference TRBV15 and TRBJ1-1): DAMVIQNPRYQVTQFGKPVTLSCSQTLNHNVMYWYQQKSSQAPKLLFHYYDKDFNNEADTPDNFQSRRPNTSFCFLDIRSPGLGDTAMYLCATSRGNRDDTEAFFGQGTRLTVV.

CDR3 in DNA: TGTGCCAGCACGCCCGCGTGGGAGCAGTACTTC. This codes for CASTPAWEQYF. The rearrangement links TRBV2 to TRBJ2-7, with D uncertain. This CDR3 is built from 11 residues. Germline assignment: CDR1 SNHLY and CDR2 FYNNEI. V shed 7 bases and J shed 7 bases, with 11 bases lying between them.

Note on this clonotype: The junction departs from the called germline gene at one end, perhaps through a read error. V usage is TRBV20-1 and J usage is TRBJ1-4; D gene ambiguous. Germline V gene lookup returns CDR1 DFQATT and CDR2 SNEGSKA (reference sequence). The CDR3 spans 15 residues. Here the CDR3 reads CSARVKNWFTEKLLF. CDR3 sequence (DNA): TGCAGTGCTAGAGTTAAAAATTGGTTTACCGAAAAACTGCTTTTT.

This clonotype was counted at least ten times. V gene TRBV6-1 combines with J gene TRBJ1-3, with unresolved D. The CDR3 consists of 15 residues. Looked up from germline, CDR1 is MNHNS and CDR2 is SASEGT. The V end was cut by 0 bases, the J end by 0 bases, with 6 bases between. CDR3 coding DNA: TGTGCCAGCAGTGAAGCTTTGAGCTCTGGAAACACCATATATTTT. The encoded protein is CASSEALSSGNTIYF.

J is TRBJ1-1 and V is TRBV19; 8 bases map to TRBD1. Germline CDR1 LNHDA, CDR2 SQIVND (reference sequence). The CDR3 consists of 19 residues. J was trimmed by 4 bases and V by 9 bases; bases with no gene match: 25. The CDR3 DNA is TGTGCCAGCCTTAGTGGAGGACAGGGCCTTCTTCTCGTGACCACTGAAGCTTTCTTT. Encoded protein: CASLSGGQGLLLVTTEAFF.

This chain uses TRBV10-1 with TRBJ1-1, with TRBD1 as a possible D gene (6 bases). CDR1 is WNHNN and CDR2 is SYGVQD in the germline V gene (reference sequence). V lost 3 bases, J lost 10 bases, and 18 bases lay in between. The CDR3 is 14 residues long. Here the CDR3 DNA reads TGCGCCAGCAGTGAAACGGACAGAGCAAGGGGAGCTTTCTTT. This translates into CASSETDRARGAFF.

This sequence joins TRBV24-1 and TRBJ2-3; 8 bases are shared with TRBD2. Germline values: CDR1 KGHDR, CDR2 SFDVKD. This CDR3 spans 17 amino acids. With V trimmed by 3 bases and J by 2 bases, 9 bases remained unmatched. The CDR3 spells CATSDRAWRGDTDTQYF. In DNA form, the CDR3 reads TGTGCCACCAGTGATCGGGCGTGGCGGGGGGACACAGATACGCAGTATTTT.

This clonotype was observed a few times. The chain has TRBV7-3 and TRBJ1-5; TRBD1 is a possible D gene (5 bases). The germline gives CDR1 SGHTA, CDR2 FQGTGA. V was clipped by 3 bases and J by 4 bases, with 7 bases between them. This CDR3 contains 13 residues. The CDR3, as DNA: TGTGCCAGCAGCTTGGGACTAAATCAGCCCCAGCATTTT. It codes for CASSLGLNQPQHF. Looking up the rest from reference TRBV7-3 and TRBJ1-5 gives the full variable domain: GAGVSQTPSNKVTEKGKYVELRCDPISGHTALYWYRQSLGQGPEFLIYFQGTGAADDSGLPNDRFFAVRPEGSVSTLKIQRTERGDSAVYLCASSLGLNQPQHFGDGTRLSIL.

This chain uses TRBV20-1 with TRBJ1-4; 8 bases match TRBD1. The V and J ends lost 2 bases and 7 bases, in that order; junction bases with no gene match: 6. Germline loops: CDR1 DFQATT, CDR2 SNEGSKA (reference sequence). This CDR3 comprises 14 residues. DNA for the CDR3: TGCAGTGCTAGACCGGGACAGGCCATTGAAAAACTGTTTTTT. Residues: CSARPGQAIEKLFF.

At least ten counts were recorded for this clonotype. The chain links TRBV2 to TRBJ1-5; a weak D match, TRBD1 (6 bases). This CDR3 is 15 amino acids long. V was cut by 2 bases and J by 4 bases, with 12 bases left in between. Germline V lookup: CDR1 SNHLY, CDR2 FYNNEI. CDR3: CASSETTGLNQPQHF. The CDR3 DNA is TGTGCCAGCAGTGAAACGACAGGACTGAATCAGCCCCAGCATTTT.

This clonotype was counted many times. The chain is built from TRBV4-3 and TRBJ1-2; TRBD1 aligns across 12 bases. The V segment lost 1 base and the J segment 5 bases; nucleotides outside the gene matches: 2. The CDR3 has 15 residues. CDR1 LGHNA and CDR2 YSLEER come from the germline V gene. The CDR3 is CASSQVGQGAYGYTF. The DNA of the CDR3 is TGCGCCAGCAGCCAAGTGGGACAGGGGGCATATGGCTACACCTTC.